At least ten counts were recorded for the clone carrying this TCR beta chain. The target antigen is unknown. Sample time point: patch test 1, 2 weeks after DPC sensitization. The treatment: therapeutic diphenylcyclopropenone sensitization with weekly scalp DPC. Total RNA was isolated from whole blood that had not been fractionated. The data are from a study of human T cells and chemical hapten exposure. For the study at large: 0.01% DPC was applied to the upper back in patch tests, which were read at 6 days. Study-wide points: With regard to DPC sensitization, TCRs above 1 in 1000 frequency did not change.

Each cDNA molecule in the library carried unique molecular identifiers. Original methodology: Sample TCR counts, which ranged from 23,224 to 690,600, had a median of approximately 96,000. MiXCR, run by TCRdb on the RACE reads, gives a single entry per CDR3 protein. None of the V and J calls come from the authors' own analysis; TCRdb made them. Here the sample spans 35,000 or so distinct CDR3 sequences, about 6.3% being singletons. The germline CDR1 and CDR2 sequences are DFQATT and SNEGSKA (reference sequence). This CDR3 is 17 amino acids long. V lost 2 bases to trimming and J lost 4 bases; unmatched junction nucleotides: 7.

This sample comprised whole blood, obtained in connection with sensitization to the hapten diphenylcyclopropenone (DPC). V usage is TRBV20-1 and J usage is TRBJ2-1; TRBD2 aligns across 14 bases. This sequence was found in a woman in her thirties with alopecia areata. Some clones in this sample may be carry-over from other donors' samples. The CDR3 loop reads CSARRLAGGRRYNEQFF. In DNA form, the CDR3 reads TGCAGTGCTAGACGACTAGCGGGGGGGCGGCGATACAATGAGCAGTTCTTC.